This T cell receptor beta chain was documented in a study of shared clonotypes between healthy human individuals (dated by TCRdb to 2020 to 2022). Regarding the research as a whole: A few men and a couple of women, aged 18 to 49 years, made up the cohort. To estimate repertoire size and how much clonotype sharing occurs between individuals, the study deeply sequenced the blood TCR repertoires of 5 or 6 healthy adults. To increase sequencing depth and limit assay-specific biases, TCR repertoire library preparation and sequencing were carried out by different laboratories using diverse techniques. Leukapheresis yielded between about 0.85 and 10 billion PBMCs per donor.

A remark on this clone: This receptor's antigen is unknown. No clone much larger than this one lies a single base away; base qualities are absent.

The paper as a whole reports these results and caveats: Pairwise subsampling indicated that sequencing depth was expected to affect the degree of clonotype sharing among donors. The genetic and exposure-history diversity represented was limited by the small number of donors. Sampling was limited to blood, and TCR repertoires in tissue likely differ from TCR repertoires in blood.

Using the deep immunoSEQ assay, TCR CDR3 regions were amplified from genomic DNA by multiplex PCR. Genomic DNA extracted from each cell subset was distributed evenly over all wells of several immunoSEQ 96-well plates, and each plate served as one replicate. For unsorted PBMC, around 300 ng of genomic DNA, equivalent to approximately 30,000 T cell genomes, went into each replicate PCR. Genomic DNA from unsorted PBMC was sequenced over ten immunoSEQ deep assay plates. The purified libraries were quantified using a Qubit 3.0 fluorometer, sized with a Bioanalyzer 2100, and then quantified again using the KAPA Library Quantification kit. Every immunoSEQ 96-well plate was sequenced on a dedicated single-read 150-cycle Illumina NextSeq 550 flow cell. The authors' pipeline ran thus. The immunoSEQ output contained only junctional sequences without quality scores, so filtering could not match that applied to full-length reads. To assign V/J genes and CDR3, sequences were annotated using PyIR, a Python wrapper for IgBLAST v1.9, with IMGT germline references. Any read was removed if the V/J assignment was weak (E-value above 1e-6), the CDR3 was missing, or the read contained stop codons, out-of-frame junctions, or ambiguous translated residues. V3J clonotypes were defined as sequences sharing the same inferred V gene, J gene, and CDR3 amino acid sequence. Percentage overlap between repertoires was calculated by dividing the number of shared unique clonotypes by the size of the smaller repertoire. RTK rarefaction, the Chao1 estimator, and Recon v2.1 estimates of unobserved clonotypes were used to assess repertoire richness. Here the immuneACCESS table is served through TCRdb, limited to in-frame sequences with V and J called. Missing clones are a known gap in these copies; in checked studies unresolved V genes cover under half, and the rest lacks a known reason. From that table come the V and J calls and clone size; the DNA was used to work out D and trimming. Across this sample there are approximately 480,000 clones, with 60% to 80% seen only once. Of the sample, about an eighth is held by the ten largest clones.

Healthy HIV-negative adults with no recently reported acute infections or vaccinations were included as donors. Only Caucasian adults living in Nashville, Tennessee, USA were represented among the donors. For unsorted samples, around 90 million PBMCs were counted, and genomic DNA was extracted using the QIAamp DNA Blood Mini kit. Blood was collected by leukapheresis, and PBMCs were isolated by Ficoll-Histopaque density gradient centrifugation and then cryopreserved in liquid nitrogen vapor phase. The clonotype was recovered from a woman aged 35 to 49 in good health. Some clones in this sample may be carry-over from other donors' samples. Input material: PBMCs.

The sequence in DNA is TGCGCCAGCAGCCGACAGGGGGCAGATACGCAGTATTTT. This encodes CASSRQGADTQYF. The rearranged chain carries TRBV5-1 and TRBJ2-3; 9 bases in the junction line up with TRBD1. Relative to germline, V is missing 4 bases and J is missing 4 bases, with 1 base of the junction outside any gene match. Including the terminal cysteine and phenylalanine, the CDR3 comprises 13 residues. Only CDR3 DNA remains: 39 bases, in frame from the first base. CDR1 and CDR2, per the germline V gene, are SGHRS and YFSETQ.